This T cell receptor (beta chain) comes out of a study of blood T cells in healthy people across ages. Study outcomes and limitations: When one million T cells were used, diversity estimates were thought to be underestimates. The study lacked donor CMV status, which possibly confounded expanded clonotype changes.

The use of a sample-barcoded 5' primer and a J-beta primer mix characterized a second PCR of roughly 6 to 11 cycles. Via MiXCR, TCRdb re-called the 5' RACE reads, giving one row per CDR3 protein. The data hold 1.5 million to 1.8 million distinct CDR3 sequences, with roughly two fifths observed a single time. Extraction of total RNA produced a minimum of 5 micrograms from each sample. This clonotype was detected ten times or more. The antigen is not known. The sequence came from a woman aged 18-30 years in good health. The sequencing sample was made of blood.

CDR3 loop: CSVEGPGANYEQYF. CDR3 DNA: TGCAGCGTTGAAGGACCGGGGGCGAACTACGAGCAGTACTTC. The chain recombines TRBV29-1 with TRBJ2-7; D could derive from TRBD1 or TRBD2 (6 bases each). The length of the CDR3 is 14 residues. Between the trimmed V and J ends, which lost 1 base and 3 bases, there was a span of 13 bases. Germline values: CDR1 SQVTM, CDR2 ANQGSEA.